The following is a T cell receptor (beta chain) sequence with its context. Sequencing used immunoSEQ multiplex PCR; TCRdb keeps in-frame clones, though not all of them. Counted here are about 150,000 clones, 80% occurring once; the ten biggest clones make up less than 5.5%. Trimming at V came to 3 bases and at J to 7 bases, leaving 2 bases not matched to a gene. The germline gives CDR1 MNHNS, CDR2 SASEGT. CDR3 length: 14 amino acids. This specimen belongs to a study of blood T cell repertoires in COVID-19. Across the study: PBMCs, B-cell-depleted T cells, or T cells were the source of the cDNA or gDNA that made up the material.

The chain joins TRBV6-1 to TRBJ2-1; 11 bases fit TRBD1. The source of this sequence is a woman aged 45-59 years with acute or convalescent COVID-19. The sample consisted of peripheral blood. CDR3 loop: CASSEGQGVNEQFF. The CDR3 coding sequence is TGTGCCAGCAGTGAGGGACAGGGGGTTAATGAGCAGTTCTTC.